This TCR beta chain was sequenced for a study of spatial heterogeneity in lung cancer. TCRdb analysed the 5' RACE reads with MiXCR anew, one entry per CDR3 protein. The sample holds more than 45,000 distinct CDR3 sequences, about 5.8% seen once. The sample holds many counts of this clonotype. Time point reported: sample taken at primary tumor resection. Unsorted whole RNA of tumor, nontumor lung or frozen PBMC was sequenced. The source was PBMCs, collected at surgery. The clonotype was recovered from a male donor with early-stage non-small cell lung cancer.

The CDR3 loop is CASRLSQAGANVLTF. The CDR3 nucleotides read TGTGCCAGCAGACTGTCCCAAGCGGGGGCCAACGTCCTGACTTTC. The chain links TRBV12-3 or TRBV12-4 to TRBJ2-6; D not certain. With 6 bases removed from V and 4 bases from J, the gap between germline ends came to 13 bases. The CDR3 consists of 15 residues.